This TCR beta chain emerged from a study of tumor-infiltrating lymphocytes in primary liver carcinoma. Study as a whole: Stage T1-T3 N0M0 tumors spanned 4.2 to 10 cm. Points from the study as a whole: Among the pair types, tumor region pairs showed more overlap than tumor-adjacent and tumor-blood pairs.

Germline CDR1 reads SGHDT; CDR2 reads YYEEEE. V lost 3 bases and J lost 0, with 22 bases in between. The CDR3 sequence is 20 residues long. The tissue used was unsorted bulk material of about 19-30 mg. RNA and DNA were co-extracted from it with the AllPrep DNA/RNA mini kit. From about 530 ng total RNA, TCR beta cDNA was generated with a primer in the constant region. ARM-PCR, slightly modified, supplied the TCR beta libraries through three nested multiplex PCR rounds. Amplification in the first two PCR rounds was performed using TRBV1-TRBV30 forward primers and a C-beta reverse primer for roughly 10 cycles each. MiXCR, run by TCRdb on the multiplex PCR reads, gives a single entry per CDR3 protein. The profile shows around 71,000 distinct CDR3 sequences, 70% to 80% of them singletons. Comments on this clonotype: Antigen specificity is unknown.

The sample was liver tumor tissue from sampling region 4. Subset denoted: tumor region T4, right-lateral pole. The chain employs TRBV5-6 and TRBJ2-6; TRBD2 might be the D (6 bases). This receptor was identified in a woman aged 60-75 years with primary liver carcinoma and hepatitis B virus infection. The CDR3 sequence is CASSSIPRLGKTSGANVLTF. The CDR3 DNA follows: TGTGCCAGCAGCTCTATACCGCGACTAGGAAAAACCTCTGGGGCCAACGTCCTGACTTTC.